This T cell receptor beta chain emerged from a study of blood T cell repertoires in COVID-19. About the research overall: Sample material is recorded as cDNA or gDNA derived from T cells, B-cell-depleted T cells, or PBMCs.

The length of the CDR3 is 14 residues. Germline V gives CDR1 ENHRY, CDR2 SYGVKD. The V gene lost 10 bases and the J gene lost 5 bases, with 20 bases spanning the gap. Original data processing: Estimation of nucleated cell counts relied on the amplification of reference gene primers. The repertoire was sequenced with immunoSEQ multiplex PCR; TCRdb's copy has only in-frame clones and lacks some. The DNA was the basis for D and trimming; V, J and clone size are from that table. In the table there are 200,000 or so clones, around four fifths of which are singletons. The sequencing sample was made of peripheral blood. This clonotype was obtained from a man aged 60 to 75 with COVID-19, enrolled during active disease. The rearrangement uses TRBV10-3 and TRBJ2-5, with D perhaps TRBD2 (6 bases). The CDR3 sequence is CATRDFPSSETQYF. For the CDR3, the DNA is TGTGCCACCCGGGACTTTCCGAGCTCGGAGACCCAGTACTTC.